These 18 T cell receptor beta chains share one sample of origin, sequenced in a study of cytomegalovirus exposure and HLA in healthy donors. A multiplex PCR was run with 60 Vbeta primers and 13 Jbeta primers. Assay: immunoSEQ multiplex PCR; the TCRdb copy retains only in-frame clones and omits some. The table lists about 120,000 clones, around 80% of them singletons. Sequenced input: PBMCs. Receptor source: a man aged 30-40 years in good health and CMV-seropositive.

This clone came up a few times. The chain employs TRBV4-1 and TRBJ2-7; 11 bases are shared with TRBD2. Germline-derived CDR1 and CDR2 are MGHRA and YSYEKL. The CDR3 runs to 16 residues. Losses at the gene ends were 0 bases for V and 4 bases for J; bases not matched to a gene: 5. CDR3 residues: CASSQDTGTSGYEQYF. The CDR3 DNA sequence: TGCGCCAGCAGCCAAGATACCGGGACTAGCGGTTACGAGCAGTACTTC.

In DNA form, the CDR3 reads TGTGCCAGCAGCAGTGAAGAAGAGACCGGGGAGCTGTTTTTT. Translation: CASSSEEETGELFF. The chain recombines TRBV7-8 with TRBJ2-2; D uncertain. Germline V gene data show CDR1 as SGHVS and CDR2 as FQNEAQ. The CDR3 totals 14 residues. The V end lost 5 bases, the J end lost 5 bases, and 12 bases lay between the germline ends.

A few counts support this clone. CDR3 sequence reads: CASSPTEGGMSGYTF. CDR3 nucleotide sequence: TGTGCCAGCAGTCCCACAGAGGGTGGAATGAGTGGCTACACCTTC. The genes are TRBV5-8 and TRBJ1-2; no clear D gene. V shed 5 bases and J shed 7 bases, with 21 bases lying between them. CDR1 and CDR2 from the germline V gene are SGHTS and YDEGEE. CDR3 length: 15 amino acids.

The rearrangement joins TRBV19 to TRBJ2-7; TRBD1 matches at 8 bases. Trimming took 5 bases from V and 6 from J; bases not matched to a gene: 6. This CDR3 has 13 amino acids. Germline CDR1 is LNHDA and CDR2 is SQIVND (reference sequence). CDR3 region: CASSSGQGREQYF. CDR3 sequence (DNA): TGTGCCAGTAGTTCCGGACAGGGCCGCGAGCAGTACTTC.

V and J are TRBV10-3 and TRBJ2-7; 8 bases align to TRBD1. CDR3 length: 13 amino acids. Germline values: CDR1 ENHRY, CDR2 SYGVKD. Here the CDR3 DNA reads TGTGCGACTATTCGGGCAGGGGGCGACGAGCAGTACTTC. Translated: CATIRAGGDEQYF.

The chain joins TRBV2 to TRBJ2-5; D is possibly TRBD2 (6 bases). The CDR3 covers 13 residues. Germline V lookup: CDR1 SNHLY, CDR2 FYNNEI. Between the trimmed V and J ends, which lost 3 bases and 9 bases, there was a span of 14 bases. DNA for the CDR3: TGTGCCAGCAGTGAGTGGGGGGTGAGGGCCCAGTACTTC. Translation gives CASSEWGVRAQYF.

This chain connects TRBV9 to TRBJ2-1; TRBD2 aligns across 15 bases. This CDR3 region has 20 residues. V gave up 4 bases and J gave up 0 bases; unmatched junction bases: 11. From germline, CDR1 is SGDLS and CDR2 YYNGEE. CDR3 region: CASSPGGLAGGRRSYNEQFF. The CDR3 DNA reads TGTGCCAGCAGCCCTGGGGGACTAGCGGGGGGTCGGCGCTCCTACAATGAGCAGTTCTTC.

The chain employs TRBV28 and TRBJ1-5, with 7 bases identical to TRBD1. Trimming removed 6 bases from V and 2 bases from J; junction bases left unmatched: 13. Germline V gene sequence: CDR1 MDHEN, CDR2 SYDVKM. The CDR3 length is 17 residues. The CDR3 protein is CASSLSTGIYGNQPQHF. CDR3 nucleotide sequence: TGTGCCAGCAGCCTTTCGACAGGGATTTACGGCAATCAGCCCCAGCATTTT.

The V call is TRBV7-2, the J call TRBJ2-5; maybe TRBD1 (7 bases). V dropped 5 bases and J dropped 5 bases, with 21 bases sitting between them. The germline V gene has CDR1 SGHTA and CDR2 FQGNSA. The CDR3 length is 16 residues. This CDR3 reads CASSPQSQGGRETQYF. The CDR3 nucleotides read TGTGCCAGCAGCCCCCAGTCCCAGGGGGGCCGTGAGACCCAGTACTTC.

The chain joins TRBV5-1 to TRBJ1-1, with D perhaps TRBD1 (5 bases). The CDR3 is made up of 14 amino acids. V lost 3 bases, J lost 11 bases, and 20 bases lay in between. Germline CDR1 and CDR2: SGHRS and YFSETQ. CDR3 in DNA: TGCGCCAGCAGCTCGGGGGGGTCGGCAGGGAAGGCTTTCTTT. Its protein is CASSSGGSAGKAFF.

The chain has TRBV27 and TRBJ2-2, with D possibly matching TRBD2 (5 bases). Per germline, CDR1 MNHEY and CDR2 SMNVEV (reference sequence). CDR3 length: 14 residues. V was pared by 7 bases and J by 6 bases, with 15 bases between. The CDR3 sequence is CASKYTSSPGELFF. The CDR3 nucleotides read TGTGCCAGCAAATACACTAGTTCCCCCGGGGAGCTGTTTTTT.

The chain recombines TRBV7-2 with TRBJ1-5, with unresolved D. Germline loops: CDR1 SGHTA, CDR2 FQGNSA. The CDR3 is 14 residues long. Between the trimmed V and J ends, which lost 1 base and 7 bases, there was a span of 11 bases. The CDR3 DNA follows: TGTGCCAGCAGCTTAGATCCGGCGGGCCAGCCCCAGCATTTT. This translates into CASSLDPAGQPQHF.

The V call is TRBV28, the J call TRBJ2-1; 11 nucleotides align to TRBD1. Germline values: CDR1 MDHEN, CDR2 SYDVKM. Germline trimming cut 0 bases from V and 8 bases from J; bases unmatched to any gene: 9. CDR3 length: 17 residues. Here the CDR3 DNA reads TGTGCCAGCAGTTTATGGCCAGGGACAGGGGGTAAGGATGAGCAGTTCTTC. This sequence encodes CASSLWPGTGGKDEQFF.

This chain joins TRBV6-6 and TRBJ2-7; maybe TRBD1 (5 bases). V dropped 2 bases and J dropped 3 bases, with 11 bases sitting between them. CDR3 length: 14 amino acids. The germline gives CDR1 MNHNY, CDR2 SVGAGI (reference sequence). The CDR3, as DNA: TGTGCCAGCAGTTACAAGGGGCCGAACTACGAGCAGTACTTC. Translated: CASSYKGPNYEQYF.

The V gene is TRBV2, the J gene TRBJ2-3; perhaps TRBD2 as D (6 bases). CDR1 and CDR2 (germline): SNHLY, FYNNEI. CDR3 size: 15 residues. V was shortened by 0 bases and J by 14 bases, with 21 bases between the two germline ends. The CDR3 reads CASSEALPGGVPMYF. The CDR3 coding sequence is TGTGCCAGCAGTGAAGCTCTACCAGGCGGGGTCCCTATGTATTTT.

Comment on this clone: A junction end diverges from the germline sequence, so it may reflect a read error. CDR3 in amino acids: CASSLDDSGELFF. As DNA, the CDR3 is TGTGCTAGCAGCTTAGACGACTCCGGGGAGCTGTTTTTT. The chain couples TRBV7-7 to TRBJ2-2, with D uncertain. From germline, CDR1 is SSHAT and CDR2 FNYEAQ (reference sequence). This CDR3 spans 13 amino acids.

This chain connects TRBV6-4 to TRBJ2-2, with D maybe TRBD1 (6 bases). The ends were cut back, 6 bases at V and 7 bases at J, with 9 bases in the middle. Germline V gene lookup returns CDR1 MRHNA and CDR2 SNTAGT. The CDR3 has 12 amino acids. CDR3 amino acids: CASSVTGGELFF. The CDR3 DNA is TGTGCCAGCAGCGTGACAGGCGGGGAGCTGTTTTTT.

V gene TRBV5-3 combines with J gene TRBJ1-1; D is uncertain. TRBV5-3 is an open reading frame whose function is uncertain. Trimming left V 0 bases short and J 5 bases short, with 11 bases between. The CDR3 extends over 14 amino acids. Written as DNA, the CDR3 is TGTGCCAGAAGCTTGGGGGGAGGGCCTACTGAAGCTTTCTTT. This translates into CARSLGGGPTEAFF.